Below, 22 T cell receptor beta chains from the same sample are listed, as sequenced in a study of shared clonotypes between healthy human individuals. Clones were read by immunoSEQ multiplex PCR, and TCRdb kept only the in-frame ones, dropping some. The sample carries 2 million to 2.5 million clones, about nine tenths recorded once. Sequences were obtained from naive CD4+ T cells from PBMCs. Subset specified: CD45RA+ positively selected. Source of these receptors: a man between 18 and 29 years old in good health. Some clones in this sample may be carry-over from other donors' samples.

The chain recombines TRBV28 with TRBJ1-3; D is ambiguous. V lost 3 bases and J lost 3, with 12 bases in between. The CDR3 is 15 amino acids. Germline V CDR1 and CDR2: MDHEN, SYDVKM. CDR3 in DNA: TGTGCCAGCAGTTTTAAAGCCAGAAGTGGAAACACCATATATTTT. Its translation is CASSFKARSGNTIYF.

The V call is TRBV28, the J call TRBJ1-2; D not resolved. CDR1 is MDHEN, CDR2 SYDVKM, per germline. This CDR3 spans 12 amino acids. V was clipped by 6 bases and J by 7 bases, with 12 bases between them. CDR3 in DNA: TGTGCCAGCAGCCCCTTTCTTCGTGGCTACACCTTC. Its protein product is CASSPFLRGYTF.

This clone occurred once. V and J are TRBV19 and TRBJ2-4, with D possibly TRBD2 on 6 matching bases. The germline V and J ends were trimmed by 4 bases and 1 base, with 14 bases remaining between them. There are 16 residues in the CDR3. The V gene's germline CDR1 is LNHDA and CDR2 SQIVND (reference sequence). CDR3 sequence reads: CASSTAGLQAKNIQYF. The CDR3 bases are TGTGCCAGTAGTACCGCGGGACTCCAGGCCAAAAACATTCAGTACTTC. Using reference TRBV19 and TRBJ2-4 for the parts outside the CDR3, the full variable domain is DGGITQSPKYLFRKEGQNVTLSCEQNLNHDAMYWYRQDPGQGLRLIYYSQIVNDFQKGDIAEGYSVSREKKESFPLTVTSAQKNPTAFYLCASSTAGLQAKNIQYFGAGTRLSVL.

This rearrangement joins TRBV28 to TRBJ2-1; tentatively, D is TRBD1 (6 bases). V lost 6 bases to trimming and J lost 6 bases, with 12 bases between them. CDR1 and CDR2 (germline): MDHEN, SYDVKM. The CDR3 contains 13 residues. CDR3: CASRLTGSNEQFF. The DNA of the CDR3 is TGTGCCAGCAGGCTCACAGGGTCCAATGAGCAGTTCTTC. Based on the CDR3 plus reference TRBV28 and TRBJ2-1, the full variable domain is DVKVTQSSRYLVKRTGEKVFLECVQDMDHENMFWYRQDPGLGLRLIYFSYDVKMKEKGDIPEGYSVSREKKERFSLILESASTNQTSMYLCASRLTGSNEQFFGPGTRLTVL.

The gene calls are TRBV5-5 and TRBJ2-2; 9 bases align to TRBD1. The J segment lost 6 bases and the V segment lost 2 bases, leaving 2 bases of the junction unmatched. Germline assignment: CDR1 SGHKS and CDR2 YYEKEE (reference sequence). The CDR3 has 14 residues. The CDR3 loop reads CASSLQGASGELFF. CDR3 coding DNA: TGTGCCAGCAGCTTACAGGGGGCCTCCGGGGAGCTGTTTTTT.

CDR3 in DNA: TGTGCCTCAACCGGGACTAGCGGGTACGAGCAGTACTTC. Translated: CASTGTSGYEQYF. This chain joins TRBV30 and TRBJ2-7; TRBD2 matches at 12 bases. Trimming cost V 7 bases and J 4 bases; bases outside gene matches: 5. Germline V gene lookup returns CDR1 GTSNPN and CDR2 SVGIG (reference sequence). The CDR3 covers 13 residues.

This rearrangement joins TRBV4-3 to TRBJ1-6; TRBD1 might be the D (6 bases). The CDR3 has 15 residues. V was cut by 0 bases and J by 8 bases, with 11 bases left in between. Looked up from germline, CDR1 is LGHNA and CDR2 is YSLEER. The CDR3, as DNA: TGCGCCAGCAGCCAAGATCAGGGACAATATTCACCCCTCCACTTT. Translated: CASSQDQGQYSPLHF.

This chain uses TRBV29-1 with TRBJ2-6; D gene ambiguous. Germline V gene data show CDR1 as SQVTM and CDR2 as ANQGSEA. Trimming removed 5 bases from V and 4 bases from J, with 18 bases in between. The CDR3 is 16 residues long. The CDR3 loop is CSVKAGPPSGANVLTF. CDR3 coding DNA: TGCAGCGTTAAGGCAGGTCCCCCCTCCGGGGCCAACGTCCTGACTTTC.

The chain combines TRBV18 with TRBJ2-1; possible D gene TRBD2, 7 bases. V lost 6 bases, J lost 8 bases, and 20 bases lay in between. CDR1 is KGHSH and CDR2 is LQKENI in the germline V gene. The CDR3 totals 15 residues. CDR3 loop: CASSHNREGFDEQFF. The CDR3 DNA follows: TGTGCCAGCTCCCACAACAGGGAGGGTTTTGATGAGCAGTTCTTC.

Points on this clone: Within the sample, other DNA sequences also encode this same CDR3. The chain joins TRBV5-1 to TRBJ1-1, with D hard to call. This CDR3 spans 14 amino acids. V was pared by 2 bases and J by 0 bases, with 8 bases between. Germline V gene sequence: CDR1 SGHRS, CDR2 YFSETQ. The CDR3, as DNA: TGCGCCAGCAGCTTAGAGAACATGAACACTGAAGCTTTCTTT. It is translated as CASSLENMNTEAFF.

V usage is TRBV18 and J usage is TRBJ2-7; the match to TRBD1 covers 7 bases. This CDR3 is built from 14 residues. Germline CDR1 and CDR2: KGHSH and LQKENI. Trimming took 2 bases from V and 1 from J; bases not matched to a gene: 2. The CDR3, as DNA: TGTGCCAGCTCACCAACAGGGGCTTCCTACGAGCAGTACTTC. Translated: CASSPTGASYEQYF. The full variable domain, rest sourced from reference TRBV18 and TRBJ2-7, is NAGVMQNPRHLVRRRGQEARLRCSPMKGHSHVYWYRQLPEEGLKFMVYLQKENIIDESGMPKERFSAEFPKEGPSILRIQQVVRGDSAAYFCASSPTGASYEQYFGPGTRLTVT.

The gene calls are TRBV4-3 and TRBJ1-2; D call uncertain. The CDR3 loop spans 16 amino acids. Germline CDR1 is LGHNA and CDR2 is YSLEER. V lost 0 bases, J lost 3 bases, and 14 bases lay in between. CDR3 DNA sequence: TGCGCCAGCAGCCAAGATCCGGGCAAGGCCTACTATGGCTACACCTTC. Residues: CASSQDPGKAYYGYTF.

The CDR3 region has the DNA TGTGCCAGCAGCTTATATACTGGGGAAATGTATCAGCCCCAGCATTTT. This translates into CASSLYTGEMYQPQHF. The V call is TRBV7-2, the J call TRBJ1-5; D is unresolved. The germline V and J ends were trimmed by 2 bases and 5 bases, with 16 bases remaining between them. This CDR3 spans 16 amino acids. Germline V CDR1 and CDR2: SGHTA, FQGNSA.

The chain recombines TRBV28 with TRBJ1-2; 12 bases match TRBD1. Germline lookup yields CDR1 MDHEN and CDR2 SYDVKM. Losses at the gene ends were 5 bases for V and 3 bases for J; bases not matched to a gene: 16. This CDR3 contains 19 residues. Written as DNA, the CDR3 is TGTGCCAGCAGTGCCTCCGGGACAGGGGGCGCAGGTCGGGACTATGGCTACACCTTC. Protein sequence: CASSASGTGGAGRDYGYTF.

This sequence joins TRBV5-1 and TRBJ2-5; D may correspond to TRBD1 or TRBD2 (5 bases each). This CDR3 has 14 amino acids. CDR1 SGHRS and CDR2 YFSETQ come from the germline V gene. Trimming removed 4 bases at V and 13 bases at J, with 23 bases between. The CDR3 DNA reads as TGCGCCAGCAGCCTAGGCCAGGCTCGGGACCCTCGGTACTTC. It is translated as CASSLGQARDPRYF.

The rearrangement joins TRBV5-6 to TRBJ2-1, with 7 bases aligning to TRBD2. The V gene's germline CDR1 is SGHDT and CDR2 YYEEEE. The ends lost 1 base at V and 6 bases at J; junction bases unmatched: 16. The CDR3 sequence is 18 residues long. CDR3 amino acids: CASSLFGGRASFSNEQFF. The CDR3 DNA reads as TGTGCCAGCAGCTTGTTCGGAGGGAGGGCCTCTTTTAGCAATGAGCAGTTCTTC. Complete variable domain (other parts from reference TRBV5-6 and TRBJ2-1): DAGVTQSPTHLIKTRGQQVTLRCSPKSGHDTVSWYQQALGQGPQFIFQYYEEEERQRGNFPDRFSGHQFPNYSSELNVNALLLGDSALYLCASSLFGGRASFSNEQFFGPGTRLTVL.

V usage is TRBV7-9 and J usage is TRBJ2-1, with D tentatively TRBD1 (6 bases). The CDR3 loop spans 16 amino acids. CDR1 and CDR2 (germline): SEHNR, FQNEAQ (reference sequence). The V and J ends lost 5 bases and 4 bases respectively, with 18 bases between them. The CDR3: CASSARRQALYNEQFF. CDR3 bases: TGTGCCAGCAGCGCTAGGCGACAGGCACTGTACAATGAGCAGTTCTTC.

The rearrangement links TRBV7-9 to TRBJ1-1; D is perhaps TRBD1 (6 bases). Germline lookup yields CDR1 SEHNR and CDR2 FQNEAQ (reference sequence). The germline V and J ends were trimmed by 1 base and 11 bases, with 17 bases remaining between them. This CDR3 comprises 14 residues. The CDR3 protein is CASSLEGTPSQAFF. The CDR3 DNA reads as TGTGCCAGCAGCTTAGAAGGGACACCTTCGCAGGCTTTCTTT.

This clone appeared a few times. CDR3 nucleotide sequence: TGTGCCAGCAGCTTGGCCGGGGACCGGAACACTGAAGCTTTCTTT. Protein sequence: CASSLAGDRNTEAFF. The V gene is TRBV5-4, the J gene TRBJ1-1; tentatively, D is TRBD1 (5 bases). The CDR3 extends over 15 amino acids. Germline V gene lookup returns CDR1 SGHNT and CDR2 YYREEE (reference sequence). With 0 bases removed from V and 1 base from J, the gap between germline ends came to 10 bases.

In DNA, the CDR3 is TGCGCCAGCAGTATCGAGTCGGGAGCGAGCTCCTACAATGAGCAGTTCTTC. It codes for CASSIESGASSYNEQFF. The chain recombines TRBV5-1 with TRBJ2-1; D is possibly TRBD2 (6 bases). V was cut by 5 bases and J by 0 bases, with 18 bases left in between. The CDR3 sequence is 17 residues long. Germline assignment: CDR1 SGHRS and CDR2 YFSETQ. Complete variable domain (other parts from reference TRBV5-1 and TRBJ2-1): KAGVTQTPRYLIKTRGQQVTLSCSPISGHRSVSWYQQTPGQGLQFLFEYFSETQRNKGNFPGRFSGRQFSNSRSEMNVSTLELGDSALYLCASSIESGASSYNEQFFGPGTRLTVL.

The chain carries TRBV7-2 and TRBJ1-5; D is possibly TRBD1 (5 bases). Germline assignment: CDR1 SGHTA and CDR2 FQGNSA. V was clipped by 6 bases and J by 6 bases, with 18 bases between them. The CDR3 contains 15 residues. DNA of the CDR3: TGTGCCAGCAGTGAAGGGGTTTTTGAAGGTCAGCCCCAGCATTTT. Translating gives CASSEGVFEGQPQHF.

This chain links TRBV28 with TRBJ1-1, with TRBD1 as a possible D gene (6 bases). Germline assignment: CDR1 MDHEN and CDR2 SYDVKM. V lost 6 bases to trimming and J lost 4 bases, with 15 bases between them. The CDR3 has 14 amino acids. The CDR3, as DNA: TGTGCCAGCAGCTGGGCGGCAGGGGCCACTGAAGCTTTCTTT. Its protein product is CASSWAAGATEAFF.